The sequence of this TCR beta chain was determined in a study of T cell responses to AZD1222 COVID-19 vaccine. Background on the study: Both about-4-week and about-12-week second-dose recipients were combined.

Regarding this clone: Its antigen is unknown.

This CDR3 is 13 amino acids long. V dropped 1 base and J dropped 3 bases, with 3 bases sitting between them. CDR1 is SGHTA, CDR2 FQGTGA, per germline. Study-level points and caveats: Clonal diversity may have been underestimated, and the donors were mostly white British, with more females than males. Seropositive at baseline were only five or six AZD1222 recipients. Repertoire sampling occurred only after the peak T cell response.

This table comes from immunoSEQ multiplex PCR, and its TCRdb copy is limited to in-frame clones, with some not included. The data contain about 100,000 clones, 85% to 95% of them singletons. This material consisted of peripheral blood, taken on day 0 of AZD1222 vaccination. The source of this sequence is an adult in good health. The V call is TRBV7-3, the J call TRBJ2-2, with D unclear. The CDR3 DNA reads TGTGCCAGCAGCTTAATTCACACCGGGGAGCTGTTTTTT. Protein sequence: CASSLIHTGELFF. Variable domain in full (rest from reference TRBV7-3 and TRBJ2-2): GAGVSQTPSNKVTEKGKYVELRCDPISGHTALYWYRQSLGQGPEFLIYFQGTGAADDSGLPNDRFFAVRPEGSVSTLKIQRTERGDSAVYLCASSLIHTGELFFGEGSRLTVL.